This entry lists 23 T cell receptor beta chains sequenced from one sample in a study of Graves' ophthalmopathy and Graves' hyperthyroidism. Amplified TCR beta CDR3 regions were obtained using RNA transcripts as template. RT-PCR was first run with HTBI primers, then multiplex PCR in a second round. TCRdb re-called the multiplex PCR reads through MiXCR, storing one row per CDR3 protein. The table lists fewer than 400,000 distinct CDR3 sequences, around 19% of them singletons. What was sequenced was peripheral blood. The receptors derive from a woman in her late teens or twenties with Graves' ophthalmopathy.

The chain uses TRBV11-2 and TRBJ2-2; D is undetermined. This CDR3 region has 17 residues. The V and J ends lost 5 bases and 0 bases respectively, with 16 bases between them. Looked up from germline, CDR1 is SGHAT and CDR2 is FQNNGV. CDR3 sequence: CASSPILGTANTGELFF. Written as DNA, the CDR3 is TGTGCCAGCAGCCCAATCCTCGGAACAGCGAACACCGGGGAGCTGTTTTTT.

This sequence joins TRBV6-1 and TRBJ2-1; D possibly corresponds to TRBD2 (7 bases). The V end was cut by 6 bases, the J end by 6 bases, with 18 bases between. Germline V gives CDR1 MNHNS, CDR2 SASEGT. CDR3 size: 15 residues. The CDR3 spells CASRDIRGAGNEQFF. In nucleotides, the CDR3 is TGTGCCAGCAGGGATATCCGGGGGGCCGGCAATGAGCAGTTCTTC.

This clonotype showed up many times. This chain connects TRBV5-1 to TRBJ1-1; D perhaps matches TRBD1 (6 bases). This CDR3 has 15 residues. Germline assignment: CDR1 SGHRS and CDR2 YFSETQ. V was cut by 4 bases and J by 0 bases, with 13 bases left in between. The CDR3 region has the DNA TGCGCCAGCAGCCTGGCCAGGGGTTTGAACACTGAAGCTTTCTTT. Its translation: CASSLARGLNTEAFF.

This clonotype appeared many times. The CDR3 spells CASSLGTRGFLNTEAFF. CDR3 in DNA: TGCGCCAGCAGCTTGGGGACACGAGGGTTTCTGAACACTGAAGCTTTCTTT. The V and J genes are TRBV5-1 and TRBJ1-1; maybe TRBD1 (5 bases). Germline assignment: CDR1 SGHRS and CDR2 YFSETQ. V gave up 0 bases and J gave up 0 bases, with 15 bases separating them. The CDR3 runs 17 residues.

This clonotype has a count of ten or more. V is TRBV6-1 and J is TRBJ1-1; 7 positions match TRBD1. This CDR3 spans 15 amino acids. Germline CDR1 is MNHNS and CDR2 is SASEGT. V lost 5 bases to trimming and J lost 2 bases; unmatched junction nucleotides: 8. The CDR3, as DNA: TGTGCCAGCAGTCGTCCCGGGACAGATAACACTGAAGCTTTCTTT. It specifies CASSRPGTDNTEAFF.

This clonotype showed up many times. This is likely a read error, given that the CDR3 carries no conserved phenylalanine or tryptophan at its end. This rearrangement joins TRBV28 to TRBJ1-5, with unresolved D. The V gene's germline CDR1 is MDHEN and CDR2 SYDVKM. This CDR3 has 12 residues. Trimming left V 5 bases short and J 11 bases short, with 13 bases between. The CDR3 loop reads CASSRSTASQHL. DNA for the CDR3: TGTGCCAGCAGTCGGTCAACAGCTTCCCAGCATCTT.

DNA for the CDR3: TGTGCCAGCAGTGGGGGACCGGCGGGGAGCGAGCAGTACTTC. Amino acids: CASSGGPAGSEQYF. This sequence joins TRBV12-3 or TRBV12-4 and TRBJ2-7; maybe TRBD2 (6 bases). Trimming cost V 5 bases and J 6 bases, with 17 bases left between them. The CDR3 length is 14 residues.

This clonotype was observed at least ten times. Since the CDR3 does not end with the conserved phenylalanine or tryptophan, this likely comes from a read error. The chain employs TRBV19 and TRBJ1-1; no reliable D call. V was trimmed by 3 bases and J by 7 bases, leaving 18 bases between them. CDR1 and CDR2 from the germline V gene are LNHDA and SQIVND (reference sequence). The CDR3 runs to 15 residues. The CDR3 DNA reads TGTGCCAGTAGTATCCGGCGCAGTGGGGATAGTGAAGCTTTCCTT. Its protein product is CASSIRRSGDSEAFL.

This clonotype was counted ten times or more. The J gene is TRBJ2-7, the V gene TRBV2; the D call may be TRBD1 or TRBD2 (5 bases each). Trimming stripped 4 bases from V and 5 bases from J, with 12 bases between. The germline gives CDR1 SNHLY, CDR2 FYNNEI. CDR3 length equals 13 residues. The CDR3 DNA reads as TGTGCCAGCAGTGGACCAAGAGGGGACGAGCAGTACTTC. It codes for CASSGPRGDEQYF.

Ten or more counts support this clonotype. V gene TRBV7-3 combines with J gene TRBJ2-7, with a weak D call TRBD2 (5 bases). The germline V gene encodes CDR1 SGHTA and CDR2 FQGTGA. With 2 bases removed from V and 0 bases from J, the gap between germline ends came to 11 bases. The CDR3 contains 15 residues. The CDR3 nucleotides read TGTGCCAGCAGCTTAGAGAGGGTCTACTCCTACGAGCAGTACTTC. This translates into CASSLERVYSYEQYF.

Turning to this clonotype: A read error may explain this, as a much larger clone is one base away. This chain links TRBV7-9 with TRBJ1-1, with 7 positions matching TRBD1. The CDR3 is 15 amino acids. Looked up from germline, CDR1 is SEHNR and CDR2 is FQNEAQ (reference sequence). The CDR3 DNA follows: TGTGTCAGCCGCTCGAGACAGGGAGGCTCAACTGAAGCTTTCTTT. Translating it yields CVSRSRQGGSTEAFF.

This clonotype came up many times. The rearrangement uses TRBV6-1 and TRBJ1-1, with TRBD1 matching over 8 bases. Per germline, CDR1 MNHNS and CDR2 SASEGT. CDR3 length equals 12 residues. J was trimmed by 8 bases and V by 6 bases; bases with no gene match: 5. The CDR3 loop is CASRGQVGEAFF. CDR3 in DNA: TGTGCCAGCAGGGGACAGGTCGGCGAAGCTTTCTTT.

This sequence joins TRBV7-2 and TRBJ2-7, with 13 bases fitting TRBD2. Germline-derived CDR1 and CDR2 are SGHTA and FQGNSA. The trim removed 8 bases at V and 6 bases at J, leaving 10 bases unmatched. The length of the CDR3 is 15 residues. The CDR3 loop is CASGYTSGRAGEQYF. For the CDR3, the DNA is TGTGCCAGCGGATATACTAGCGGGAGGGCAGGCGAGCAGTACTTC. Complete variable domain (other parts from reference TRBV7-2 and TRBJ2-7): GAGVSQSPSNKVTEKGKDVELRCDPISGHTALYWYRQSLGQGLEFLIYFQGNSAPDKSGLPSDRFSAERTGGSVSTLTIQRTQQEDSAVYLCASGYTSGRAGEQYFGPGTRLTVT.

The chain links TRBV6-2 or TRBV6-3 to TRBJ2-2, with 8 nucleotides matching TRBD2. The junction had 12 bases not matched to a gene; V was cut back by 7 bases and J by 5 bases. The germline V gene has CDR1 MNHEY and CDR2 SVGEGT. This CDR3 spans 16 amino acids. CDR3 sequence (DNA): TGTGCCAGCATCAGGGAAGCGGGAGTAAGGACCGGGGAGCTGTTTTTT. Its protein product is CASIREAGVRTGELFF.

This clonotype was detected many times. The chain links TRBV6-5 to TRBJ2-5; TRBD1 might be the D (5 bases). The CDR3 consists of 13 residues. V lost 6 bases and J lost 1, with 9 bases in between. Germline V gene lookup returns CDR1 MNHEY and CDR2 SVGAGI. In DNA form, the CDR3 reads TGTGCCAGCAGAACGACAGTCCAAGAGACCCAGTACTTC. As protein: CASRTTVQETQYF.

There are many counts of this clonotype. The gene calls are TRBV28 and TRBJ2-2; tentatively, D is TRBD1 (6 bases). V lost 10 bases and J lost 4, with 19 bases in between. The CDR3 sequence is 15 residues long. Germline V gene data show CDR1 as MDHEN and CDR2 as SYDVKM. The CDR3 protein is CATSALTGSTGELFF. CDR3 nucleotides: TGTGCCACGAGCGCTCTCACAGGGTCCACCGGGGAGCTGTTTTTT.

This clonotype was seen ten or more times. The V and J genes are TRBV6-2 or TRBV6-3 and TRBJ2-5; D could derive from TRBD1 or TRBD2 (5 bases each). The CDR3 consists of 14 residues. Per the germline V gene, CDR1 is MNHEY and CDR2 is SVGEGT. V was pared by 3 bases and J by 6 bases, with 14 bases between. CDR3 sequence reads: CASSYRDGRKTQYF. CDR3 DNA sequence: TGTGCCAGCAGTTATCGGGACGGACGGAAGACCCAGTACTTC.

This clonotype occurred many times. The chain combines TRBV20-1 with TRBJ2-5, with D possibly matching TRBD2 (6 bases). The germline V gene has CDR1 DFQATT and CDR2 SNEGSKA (reference sequence). V was pared by 2 bases and J by 3 bases, with 22 bases between. The CDR3 extends over 17 amino acids. CDR3 in amino acids: CSARLVYGRIGEETQYF. The CDR3 DNA reads as TGCAGTGCTAGATTGGTATATGGGAGGATTGGCGAAGAGACCCAGTACTTC.

This clonotype has at least ten counts. J is TRBJ2-2 and V is TRBV6-1, with TRBD2 identical over 12 bases. Germline V CDR1 and CDR2: MNHNS, SASEGT. The CDR3 has 13 amino acids. Trimming took 6 bases from V and 7 from J; bases not matched to a gene: 0. The CDR3 coding sequence is TGTGCCAGCAGACTAGCGGGAGGCGGGGAGCTGTTTTTT. Amino acid sequence: CASRLAGGGELFF.

This clonotype was counted ten times or more. This chain uses TRBV6-1 with TRBJ1-1; D is unresolved. The CDR3 loop spans 15 amino acids. The V and J ends lost 4 bases and 0 bases respectively, with 12 bases between them. Germline V gene lookup returns CDR1 MNHNS and CDR2 SASEGT. Here the CDR3 reads CASSARLSLNTEAFF. The CDR3 DNA reads TGTGCCAGCAGTGCTCGTCTGAGCCTGAACACTGAAGCTTTCTTT.

The rearrangement uses TRBV6-5 and TRBJ2-7, with 8 bases matching TRBD2. CDR3 length: 16 amino acids. Germline V gene sequence: CDR1 MNHEY, CDR2 SVGAGI. V dropped 0 bases and J dropped 5; count of bases not matched to a gene: 9. CDR3 sequence: CASSYSLSGRVHEQYF. As DNA, the CDR3 is TGTGCCAGCAGTTACTCCCTAAGCGGGAGAGTCCACGAGCAGTACTTC.

This chain uses TRBV30 with TRBJ1-5; 8 positions agree with TRBD1. The V and J ends lost 5 bases and 0 bases, in that order; junction bases with no gene match: 3. Germline V gene data show CDR1 as GTSNPN and CDR2 as SVGIG (reference sequence). This CDR3 region has 14 residues. The CDR3 DNA sequence: TGTGCCTGGGACAGGGGTTATAGCAATCAGCCCCAGCATTTT. It translates to CAWDRGYSNQPQHF.

In this sample, this clonotype turned up many times. V and J are TRBV29-1 and TRBJ1-3; the D is unclear. Trimming removed 6 bases from V and 0 bases from J, with 9 bases in between. The V gene's germline CDR1 is SQVTM and CDR2 ANQGSEA. This CDR3 contains 13 residues. CDR3 nucleotide sequence: TGCAGCGTATACACAGACTCTGGAAACACCATATATTTT. Protein: CSVYTDSGNTIYF.